The 27 T cell receptor beta chains presented below share a single source sample, sequenced in a study of blood T cell repertoires in COVID-19. This table comes from immunoSEQ multiplex PCR, and its TCRdb copy is limited to in-frame clones, with some not included. The sample carries 70,000 or so clones, 83% recorded once. Specimen: peripheral blood. The receptors originated from a woman aged 55-69 years with acute or convalescent COVID-19.

This clone was seen just once. The rearrangement uses TRBV6-1 and TRBJ2-2; TRBD2 matches at 14 bases. V lost 4 bases to trimming and J lost 3 bases; unmatched junction nucleotides: 4. Germline V gene lookup returns CDR1 MNHNS and CDR2 SASEGT. The CDR3 totals 17 residues. The CDR3 spells CASSATSGGAYTGELFF. DNA of the CDR3: TGTGCCAGCAGTGCGACTAGCGGGGGGGCCTACACCGGGGAGCTGTTTTTT.

CDR3 bases: TGTGCCAGCAGTTACTCGATGGCGGGGAATAATTCACCCCTCCACTTT. Translating gives CASSYSMAGNNSPLHF. J is TRBJ1-6 and V is TRBV6-2 or TRBV6-3, with D unresolved. This CDR3 is 16 amino acids long. V was pared by 0 bases and J by 5 bases, with 11 bases between. CDR1 and CDR2 from the germline V gene are MNHEY and SVGEGT.

The sample holds one count of this clone. The chain links TRBV6-1 to TRBJ1-1; D not certain. Per germline, CDR1 MNHNS and CDR2 SASEGT. With 2 bases removed from V and 1 base from J, the gap between germline ends came to 5 bases. The CDR3 sequence is 13 residues long. The CDR3 loop reads CASSETRNTEAFF. Written as DNA, the CDR3 is TGTGCCAGCAGTGAAACGAGGAACACTGAAGCTTTCTTT.

The V call is TRBV18, the J call TRBJ1-3; D is uncertain. Germline CDR1 reads KGHSH; CDR2 reads LQKENI. This CDR3 has 14 amino acids. The V end lost 2 bases, the J end lost 0 bases, and 5 bases lay between the germline ends. For the CDR3, the DNA is TGTGCCAGCTCACCAGGCAACTCTGGAAACACCATATATTTT. Residues: CASSPGNSGNTIYF.

The chain uses TRBV7-8 and TRBJ1-1, with TRBD1 as a possible D gene (6 bases). The CDR3 has 14 residues. CDR1 is SGHVS and CDR2 is FQNEAQ in the germline V gene. V was clipped by 5 bases and J by 1 base, with 11 bases between them. The CDR3 region has the DNA TGTGCCAGCAGCCTATTCAGGGGGAACACTGAAGCTTTCTTT. Residues: CASSLFRGNTEAFF.

The V call is TRBV29-1, the J call TRBJ1-2, with TRBD1 as a possible D gene (6 bases). V lost 5 bases to trimming and J lost 5 bases, with 18 bases between them. Per the germline V gene, CDR1 is SQVTM and CDR2 is ANQGSEA. This CDR3 contains 14 residues. The CDR3, as DNA: TGCAGCGTTCGACCGGGGGGCGGCTGGTATGGCTACACCTTC. Encoded protein: CSVRPGGGWYGYTF.

The rearrangement uses TRBV5-6 and TRBJ1-2, with 8 bases fitting TRBD1. J gave up 6 bases and V 1 base, and 2 bases lay outside the gene matches. This CDR3 is 13 amino acids long. CDR1 is SGHDT and CDR2 is YYEEEE in the germline V gene. The CDR3 protein is CASSLIQGDGYTF. For the CDR3, the DNA is TGTGCCAGCAGCTTGATACAGGGGGATGGCTACACCTTC.

The gene calls are TRBV9 and TRBJ1-6, with D possibly TRBD1 on 5 matching bases. This CDR3 has 13 residues. V lost 4 bases to trimming and J lost 7 bases, with 9 bases between them. Germline CDR1 is SGDLS and CDR2 is YYNGEE. In DNA, the CDR3 is TGTGCCAGCAGCTCCCGACAGAATTCACCCCTCCACTTT. Amino acid sequence: CASSSRQNSPLHF.

The chain carries TRBV7-6 and TRBJ2-1, with D perhaps matching TRBD2 (6 bases). V was pared by 7 bases and J by 11 bases, with 24 bases between. The length of the CDR3 is 15 residues. CDR1 is SGHVS, CDR2 FNYEAQ, per germline. The CDR3 loop is CASTHLGLGNPKQFF. CDR3 in DNA: TGTGCCAGCACCCACTTGGGACTGGGCAATCCTAAGCAGTTCTTC.

The CDR3 protein is CASSIGTGQNTEAFF. Here the CDR3 DNA reads TGTGCCAGTAGTATAGGGACAGGGCAGAACACTGAAGCTTTCTTT. This rearrangement joins TRBV19 to TRBJ1-1; 8 bases are shared with TRBD1. CDR1 is LNHDA, CDR2 SQIVND, per germline (reference sequence). V trimming: 1 base; J trimming: 1 base; junction bases outside the gene matches: 2. This CDR3 is 15 amino acids long.

The J gene is TRBJ1-5, the V gene TRBV27; D gene unclear. Germline V gene lookup returns CDR1 MNHEY and CDR2 SMNVEV (reference sequence). Trimming removed 6 bases from V and 0 bases from J, with 9 bases in between. CDR3 length: 14 amino acids. CDR3 region: CASSRGYSNQPQHF. DNA for the CDR3: TGTGCCAGCAGCCGAGGTTATAGCAATCAGCCCCAGCATTTT.

The chain links TRBV6-6 to TRBJ1-3; no clear D gene. The CDR3 consists of 16 residues. Germline V gene data show CDR1 as MNHNY and CDR2 as SVGAGI (reference sequence). Trimming stripped 5 bases from V and 0 bases from J, with 14 bases between. CDR3 protein: CASSTQSPSSGNTIYF. The CDR3 nucleotides are TGTGCCAGCAGTACCCAGTCACCTAGCTCTGGAAACACCATATATTTT.

The chain employs TRBV6-5 and TRBJ1-1, with D possibly being TRBD1 (6 bases). There are 14 residues in the CDR3. The V end lost 8 bases, the J end lost 5 bases, and 18 bases lay between the germline ends. CDR1 is MNHEY and CDR2 is SVGAGI in the germline V gene. The DNA of the CDR3 is TGTGCCAGCCTTGGGGACACTAGTCATACTGAAGCTTTCTTT. It translates to CASLGDTSHTEAFF.

The V and J genes are TRBV3-1 (or the pseudogene TRBV3-2) and TRBJ1-4, with 11 bases lining up with TRBD1. J lost 4 bases, V lost 3 bases, and 7 bases had no gene match. CDR1 is LGHDT, CDR2 YNNKEL, per germline (reference sequence). The CDR3 consists of 17 residues. The CDR3 coding sequence is TGTGCCAGCAGCCACGCGGACAGGGGGCTAGGTAATGAAAAACTGTTTTTT. Its protein product is CASSHADRGLGNEKLFF.

This chain links TRBV20-1 with TRBJ2-7; D tentatively fits TRBD1 or TRBD2 (5 bases each). V was trimmed by 3 bases and J by 2 bases, leaving 11 bases between them. This CDR3 region has 13 residues. Germline V gene lookup returns CDR1 DFQATT and CDR2 SNEGSKA (reference sequence). CDR3 sequence reads: CSASSDSTYEQYF. As DNA, the CDR3 is TGCAGTGCTAGTAGCGACAGTACCTACGAGCAGTACTTC.

The CDR3 DNA is TGTGCCAGCAGTACCCCCGGGGGTCCGTACGAGCAGTACTTC. It yields the protein CASSTPGGPYEQYF. This rearrangement joins TRBV27 to TRBJ2-7; a possible D gene is TRBD2 (6 bases). Germline-derived CDR1 and CDR2 are MNHEY and SMNVEV (reference sequence). The CDR3 runs 14 residues. Trimming took off 5 bases at V and 4 bases at J, with 15 bases between the two ends.

This clone was counted a few times. This chain links TRBV12-3 or TRBV12-4 with TRBJ1-6; D is ambiguous. Trimming removed 5 bases from V and 5 bases from J, with 4 bases in between. The CDR3 covers 12 residues. DNA of the CDR3: TGTGCCAGCAGTCTTCATAATTCACCCCTCCACTTT. Encoded protein: CASSLHNSPLHF.

V is TRBV18 and J is TRBJ1-2; D is perhaps TRBD1 (6 bases). Germline loops: CDR1 KGHSH, CDR2 LQKENI. The CDR3 has 16 residues. Trimming removed 7 bases from V and 4 bases from J, with 22 bases in between. The CDR3 sequence: CASLMEAGAHIYGYTF. The DNA for the CDR3 is TGTGCCAGCTTGATGGAGGCGGGGGCTCATATCTATGGCTACACCTTC.

The J gene is TRBJ2-7, the V gene TRBV18; 8 bases are a match to TRBD1. The CDR3 has 15 amino acids. CDR1 and CDR2 (germline): KGHSH, LQKENI. V trimming: 2 bases; J trimming: 2 bases; junction bases outside the gene matches: 5. For the CDR3, the DNA is TGTGCCAGCTCACCAGGGACAGGACTCACCTACGAGCAGTACTTC. It codes for CASSPGTGLTYEQYF. Full variable domain (rest looked up from reference TRBV18 and TRBJ2-7): NAGVMQNPRHLVRRRGQEARLRCSPMKGHSHVYWYRQLPEEGLKFMVYLQKENIIDESGMPKERFSAEFPKEGPSILRIQQVVRGDSAAYFCASSPGTGLTYEQYFGPGTRLTVT.

The J gene is TRBJ2-5, the V gene TRBV5-1; possible D gene TRBD2, 6 bases. The CDR3 has 15 residues. CDR1 is SGHRS and CDR2 is YFSETQ in the germline V gene. Trimming took off 6 bases at V and 1 base at J, with 16 bases between the two ends. This CDR3 is CASKSTGGSQETQYF. The CDR3 DNA reads TGCGCCAGCAAGTCCACCGGGGGATCCCAAGAGACCCAGTACTTC.

This sequence joins TRBV27 and TRBJ1-2; D is uncertain. The CDR3 is made up of 13 amino acids. V was pared by 2 bases and J by 6 bases, with 10 bases between. Germline assignment: CDR1 MNHEY and CDR2 SMNVEV (reference sequence). CDR3 loop: CASSLLGVHGYTF. The CDR3 DNA reads TGTGCCAGCAGTTTACTCGGGGTCCATGGCTACACCTTC.

The genes are TRBV30 and TRBJ1-1; D unclear. The germline V and J ends were trimmed by 4 bases and 5 bases, with 17 bases remaining between them. The CDR3 totals 14 residues. Looked up from germline, CDR1 is GTSNPN and CDR2 is SVGIG (reference sequence). For the CDR3, the DNA is TGTGCCTGGACCCCCAACCCTTCGGTGACTGAAGCTTTCTTT. This translates into CAWTPNPSVTEAFF. The full variable domain, with the rest looked up from reference TRBV30 and TRBJ1-1, is SQTIHQWPATLVQPVGSPLSLECTVEGTSNPNLYWYRQAAGRGLQLLFYSVGIGQISSEVPQNLSASRPQDRQFILSSKKLLLSDSGFYLCAWTPNPSVTEAFFGQGTRLTVV.

The chain recombines TRBV6-5 with TRBJ2-7; 7 bases agree with TRBD1. Germline trimming cut 8 bases from V and 6 bases from J; bases unmatched to any gene: 13. This CDR3 contains 14 residues. The germline V gene encodes CDR1 MNHEY and CDR2 SVGAGI. DNA for the CDR3: TGTGCCAGCGGTATGGAGACAGGGAAGATCGAGCAGTACTTC. It yields the protein CASGMETGKIEQYF.

This clone was detected a few times. The chain is built from TRBV7-3 and TRBJ1-1; D remains ambiguous. Germline assignment: CDR1 SGHTA and CDR2 FQGTGA. V lost 5 bases to trimming and J lost 1 base, with 8 bases between them. The CDR3 length is 13 residues. Here the CDR3 reads CASSPTRNTEAFF. Here the CDR3 DNA reads TGTGCCAGCAGCCCAACAAGGAACACTGAAGCTTTCTTT.

The chain carries TRBV3-1 (or the pseudogene TRBV3-2) and TRBJ1-2; TRBD1 is a possible D gene (6 bases). This CDR3 is 15 amino acids long. CDR1 is LGHDT and CDR2 is YNNKEL in the germline V gene (reference sequence). The V end lost 4 bases, the J end lost 4 bases, and 16 bases lay between the germline ends. The CDR3 bases are TGTGCCAGCAGCCCTCCTTGGACAGAATCCTATGGCTACACCTTC. Translating it yields CASSPPWTESYGYTF.

The rearrangement links TRBV5-1 to TRBJ2-3; TRBD1 matches at 8 bases. This CDR3 is 16 amino acids long. Germline CDR1 is SGHRS and CDR2 is YFSETQ. The trim removed 4 bases at V and 4 bases at J, leaving 11 bases unmatched. The chain's CDR3 is CASSPQGQGAADTQYF. CDR3 nucleotide sequence: TGCGCCAGCAGCCCTCAGGGGCAGGGGGCCGCAGATACGCAGTATTTT.

This sequence joins TRBV6-5 and TRBJ1-5; 7 bases line up with TRBD1. The germline V gene has CDR1 MNHEY and CDR2 SVGAGI. The CDR3 loop spans 15 amino acids. The V and J ends lost 6 bases and 5 bases, in that order; junction bases with no gene match: 10. This CDR3 reads CASSTRGAGHQPQHF. In DNA form, the CDR3 reads TGTGCCAGCAGCACCAGGGGGGCAGGACATCAGCCCCAGCATTTT.